This TCR beta chain comes out of a study of Ad26.COV2.S vaccination and SARS-CoV-2 variants. Findings and limits, study-wide: Ad26.COV2.S recipients had broader spike-specific TCRs (P = 0.0014). TCR breadth and depth analyses may have underestimated total T cell responses.

Treatment meaning: about 20 received Ad26.COV2.S at low or high dose, single or two shots; a few received placebo; per-sample allocation not given. Collection of the samples took place on day 63 after the first injection of vaccine or placebo. Regarding this clone: The target antigen is unknown.

This table comes from immunoSEQ multiplex PCR, and its TCRdb copy is limited to in-frame clones, with some not included. Of roughly 420,000 clones listed, roughly nine tenths are singletons. The TCR comes from a person aged 18-65 years who received the Ad26.COV2.S COVID-19 vaccine or a placebo. The sequenced sample was peripheral blood, obtained in a trial of Ad26.COV2.S vaccine versus placebo.

CDR3 in DNA: TGTGCCTGGAGTCAGACCGGGACAGGGAACACTGAAGCTTTCTTT. Translation: CAWSQTGTGNTEAFF. This chain links TRBV30 with TRBJ1-1, with 8 nucleotides matching TRBD1. Looked up from germline, CDR1 is GTSNPN and CDR2 is SVGIG (reference sequence). The CDR3 is made up of 15 amino acids. V shed 2 bases and J 1 base; nucleotides not matched to a gene: 6.